This is a list of T cell receptor beta chains from one sample in a study of post-analysis software for immune sequencing data. Each CDR3 protein gets one entry after TCRdb re-called the PCR reads with MiXCR. In the table there are about 810,000 distinct CDR3 sequences, 53% of which are singletons. The sample was blood. The receptors here all came from a girl aged 10-17 years with multiple sclerosis. The CDR3 runs from the conserved cysteine through the conserved F or W.

J	V	CDR3
TRBJ2-6	TRBV3-1	CASSLKGQGAIVGANVLTF
TRBJ2-7	TRBV5-1	CASSASSYEQYF
TRBJ2-6	TRBV3-1	CASSQEVVDAGANVLTF
TRBJ1-1	TRBV2	CASSVPKLYTEAFF
TRBJ2-6	TRBV5-1	CASSFRPGGSGANVLTF
TRBJ2-7	TRBV7-2	CASSPLTGGGYEQYF
TRBJ2-7	TRBV4-2	CASSQIGGAGETYEQYF
TRBJ1-2	TRBV6-5	CASSYSYGDNYGYTF
TRBJ1-5	TRBV12-3/TRBV12-4	CASRSNVISNQPQHF
TRBJ2-1	TRBV29-1	CSVEASGASYNEQFF
TRBJ2-2	TRBV9	CASSVAAGELFF
TRBJ2-5	TRBV20-1	CSAPTGGYQETQYF
TRBJ2-7	TRBV20-1	CSASRGPEAEQYF
TRBJ2-3	TRBV5-1	CASSLNRGLDTQYF
TRBJ2-7	TRBV6-5	CASRQGNAEQYF
TRBJ1-2	TRBV29-1	CSVEDRPAGTGGRGYTF
TRBJ2-1	TRBV7-2	CASSLEHSGEFF
TRBJ1-1	TRBV7-2	CASSLAGGRARTEAFF
TRBJ2-3	TRBV29-1	CSARPLAGPADTQYF
TRBJ2-3	TRBV20-1	CSARSPRSWYADTQYF
TRBJ2-7	TRBV18	CASLQDPGQGAYEQYF
TRBJ2-7	TRBV3-1	CASSQDSMAARPYEQYF
TRBJ2-5	TRBV6-6	CASSKAGGQGETQYF
-	TRBV27	CASSPKRGVVVYEQYF
TRBJ2-5	TRBV7-8	CASSLTGGPPREQYF
TRBJ2-3	TRBV20-1	CSARDAPRRMQYF
TRBJ2-5	TRBV27	CAIERERQETQYF
TRBJ1-2	TRBV28	CASRNNGGAANYGYTF
TRBJ2-7	TRBV7-2	CASSPQRLAGGPLRKYEQYF
TRBJ2-7	TRBV29-1	CSVEWPGHSYEQYF
TRBJ2-1	TRBV6-4	CACSDSAGESNEQFF
TRBJ2-7	TRBV20-1	CSARDRPGGFYEQYF
TRBJ2-1	TRBV20-1	CSAPTSASPSSYNEQFF
TRBJ1-1	TRBV28	CASTLVGGWTEAFF
TRBJ2-1	TRBV5-1	CASSLDSRYNEQFF
TRBJ1-5	TRBV2	CASSGGWGQPQHF
TRBJ1-5	TRBV19	CASQDQWSNQPQHF
TRBJ1-5	TRBV20-1	CSARERTGPQNQPQHF
-	TRBV7-6	CASSSWGQGGYEQYF